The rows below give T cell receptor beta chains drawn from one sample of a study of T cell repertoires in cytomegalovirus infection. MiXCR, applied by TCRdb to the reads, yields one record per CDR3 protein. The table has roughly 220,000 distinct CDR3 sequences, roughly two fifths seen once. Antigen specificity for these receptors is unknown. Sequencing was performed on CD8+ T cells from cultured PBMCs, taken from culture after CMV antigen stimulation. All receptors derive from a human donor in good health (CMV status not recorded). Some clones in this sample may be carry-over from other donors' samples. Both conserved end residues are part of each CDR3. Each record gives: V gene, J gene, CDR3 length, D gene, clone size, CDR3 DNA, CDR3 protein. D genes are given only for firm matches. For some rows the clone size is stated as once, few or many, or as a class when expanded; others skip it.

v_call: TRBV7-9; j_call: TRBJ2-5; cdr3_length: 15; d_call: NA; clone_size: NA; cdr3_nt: TGTGCCAGCAGCTCCCGCTCCAGCTATGCGGAGACCCAGTACTTC; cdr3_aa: CASSSRSSYAETQYF
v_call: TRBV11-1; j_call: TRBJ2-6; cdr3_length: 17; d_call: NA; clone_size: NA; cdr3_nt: TGTGCCAGCAGCTTAGTGGGTTCGCTGGCCGGGGCCAACGTCCTGACTTTC; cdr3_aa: CASSLVGSLAGANVLTF
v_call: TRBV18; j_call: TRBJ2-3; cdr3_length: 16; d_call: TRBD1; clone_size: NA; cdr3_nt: TGTGCCAGCTCACCTTACAGGGGGGATGGCACAGATACGCAGTATTTT; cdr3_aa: CASSPYRGDGTDTQYF
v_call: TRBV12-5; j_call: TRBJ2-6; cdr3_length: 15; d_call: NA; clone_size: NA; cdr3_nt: TGTGCTAGTGGGCAGGGGTACTCTGGGGCCAACGTCCTGACTTTC; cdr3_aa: CASGQGYSGANVLTF
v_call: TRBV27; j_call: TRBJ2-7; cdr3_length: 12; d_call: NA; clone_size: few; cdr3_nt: TGTGCCAGCAGTTTAATAGGCTACGAGCAGTACTTC; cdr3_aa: CASSLIGYEQYF
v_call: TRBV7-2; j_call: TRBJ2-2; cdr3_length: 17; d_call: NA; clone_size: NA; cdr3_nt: TGTGCCAGCAGCTCCCCCCGCGGTCCCGCGAACACCGGGGAGCTGTTTTTT; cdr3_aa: CASSSPRGPANTGELFF
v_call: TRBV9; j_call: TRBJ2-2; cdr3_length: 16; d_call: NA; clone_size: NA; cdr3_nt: TGTGCCAGCAGCGGTAACCGGGACTGGAACACCGGGGAGCTGTTTTTT; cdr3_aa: CASSGNRDWNTGELFF
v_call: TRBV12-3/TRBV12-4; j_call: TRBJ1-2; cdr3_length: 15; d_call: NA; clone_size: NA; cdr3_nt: TGTGCCAGCAGTGCAGGGGCCAGATCTAACTATGGCTACACCTTC; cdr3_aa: CASSAGARSNYGYTF
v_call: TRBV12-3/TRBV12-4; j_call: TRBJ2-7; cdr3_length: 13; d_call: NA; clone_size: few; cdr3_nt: TGTGCCAGCAGTTTAAACCCGGTCTACGAGCAGTACTTC; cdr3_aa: CASSLNPVYEQYF
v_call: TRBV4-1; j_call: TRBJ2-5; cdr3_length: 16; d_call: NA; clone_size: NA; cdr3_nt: TGCGCCAGCAGCCAAGACGGGGCAGGGCCCAAGGAGACCCAGTACTTC; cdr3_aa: CASSQDGAGPKETQYF
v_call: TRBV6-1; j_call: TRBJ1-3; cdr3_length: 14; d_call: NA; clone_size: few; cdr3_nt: TGTGCCAGCAGTCGCCAGGGCACTGGAAACACCATATATTTT; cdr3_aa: CASSRQGTGNTIYF
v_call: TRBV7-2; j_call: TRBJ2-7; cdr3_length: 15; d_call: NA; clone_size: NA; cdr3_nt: TGTGCCAGCAGCTTAGTCCGACCGTTCCCCTACGAGCAGTACTTC; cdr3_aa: CASSLVRPFPYEQYF
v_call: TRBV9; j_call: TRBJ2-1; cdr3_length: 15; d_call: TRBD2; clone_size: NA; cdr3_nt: TGTGCCAGCAGCGTAGATAGCGGGAGGGCCTATGAGCAGTTCTTC; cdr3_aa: CASSVDSGRAYEQFF
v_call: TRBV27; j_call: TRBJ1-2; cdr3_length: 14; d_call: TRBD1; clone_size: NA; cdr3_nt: TGTGCCAGCAGTGGCACCGACAGGGTTCATGGCTACACCTTC; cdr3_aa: CASSGTDRVHGYTF
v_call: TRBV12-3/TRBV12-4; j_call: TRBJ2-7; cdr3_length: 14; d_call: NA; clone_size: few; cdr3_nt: TGTGCCAGCAGGACCTCCGGGACGCCCTACGAGCAGTACTTC; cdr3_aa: CASRTSGTPYEQYF
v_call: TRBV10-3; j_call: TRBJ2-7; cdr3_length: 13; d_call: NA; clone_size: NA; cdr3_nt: TGTGCCATCAGCCAGGACAGTCCCTACGAGCAGTACTTC; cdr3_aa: CAISQDSPYEQYF
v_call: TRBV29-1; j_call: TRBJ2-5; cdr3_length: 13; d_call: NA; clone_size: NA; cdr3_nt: TGCAGCACCATCTGGATGGCAGCGGAGACCCAGTACTTC; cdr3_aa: CSTIWMAAETQYF
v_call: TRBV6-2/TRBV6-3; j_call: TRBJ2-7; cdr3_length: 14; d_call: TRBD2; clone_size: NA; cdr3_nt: TGTGCCAGCAGTTCGGCTAGCGGGAGGTCGGAGCAGTACTTC; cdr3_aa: CASSSASGRSEQYF
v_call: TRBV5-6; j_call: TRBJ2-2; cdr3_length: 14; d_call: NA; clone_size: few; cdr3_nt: TGTGCCAGCAGCTTGGGAGAATCGGCCGGGGAGCTGTTTTTT; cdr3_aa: CASSLGESAGELFF
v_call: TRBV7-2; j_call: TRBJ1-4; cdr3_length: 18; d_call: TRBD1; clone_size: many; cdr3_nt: TGTGCCAGCAGCTTACGGTCGGACAGGGGGCGCTGGGGTGAAAAACTGTTTTTT; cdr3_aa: CASSLRSDRGRWGEKLFF
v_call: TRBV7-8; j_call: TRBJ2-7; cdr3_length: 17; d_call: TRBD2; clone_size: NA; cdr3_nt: TGTGCCAGCACACCGACTAGCGGGAGCCTCATTAGGGGGGAGCAGTACTTC; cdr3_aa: CASTPTSGSLIRGEQYF
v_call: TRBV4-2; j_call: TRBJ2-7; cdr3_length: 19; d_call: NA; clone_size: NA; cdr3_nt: TGTGCCAGCAGCCAAGACGGGGTTTGGGTAGCGGCGAAGCGTGACGAGCAGTACTTC; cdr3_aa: CASSQDGVWVAAKRDEQYF
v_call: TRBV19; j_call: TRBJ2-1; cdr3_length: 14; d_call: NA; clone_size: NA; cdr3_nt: TGTGCCAGTAGTATAGATAGCTCCTACAATGAGCAGTTCTTC; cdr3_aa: CASSIDSSYNEQFF
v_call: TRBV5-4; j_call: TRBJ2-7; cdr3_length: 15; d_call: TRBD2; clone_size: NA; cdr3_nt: TGTGCCAGCAGCCCGGGGACTAGCGCTATCTACGAGCAGTACTTC; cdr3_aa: CASSPGTSAIYEQYF
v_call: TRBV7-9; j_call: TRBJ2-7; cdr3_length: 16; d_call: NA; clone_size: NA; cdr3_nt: TGTGCCAGCAGCCCTAGGGCGGCAGAGAGCTCCTACGAGCAGTACTTC; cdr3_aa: CASSPRAAESSYEQYF